The 5 T cell receptor beta chains presented below share a single source sample, sequenced in a study of T cells in women clearing cervical HPV infection. TCRdb's table, derived via immunoSEQ multiplex PCR, lists solely in-frame clones and lacks some. The sample yields some 21,000 clones, of which the top ten take up 6%. Sample: blood buffy coat. The receptors stem from a woman aged 18 to 75 with a cervical HPV16 infection that either progressed to CIN3+ or cleared (not recorded which).

In regard to this clone: The read halts 3 residues ahead of the CDR3 end, with the missing end drawn from the germline J gene. This chain connects TRBV7-8 to TRBJ2-2; the match to TRBD2 covers 7 bases. The germline CDR1 and CDR2 sequences are SGHVS and FQNEAQ. Germline trimming cut 1 base from V and 6 bases from J; bases unmatched to any gene: 2. This CDR3 contains 14 residues. The CDR3 bases that were read are TGTGCCAGCAGCTTAGGAGCGGGGCCCGGGGAG. Protein: CASSLGAGPGE. The entire CDR3 reads CASSLGAGPGELFF.

Points on this clone: The read terminates 3 residues ahead of where the CDR3 ends, so the germline J gene completes it. This chain connects TRBV28 to TRBJ1-1; no reliable D call. Trimming shortened V by 3 bases and J by 5 bases, and 19 bases separated the two germline ends. The germline V gene has CDR1 MDHEN and CDR2 SYDVKM. The CDR3 consists of 16 residues. The chain's CDR3 is CASSFGRKVALTEAFF. Partial CDR3 DNA: TGTGCCAGCAGTTTCGGCAGGAAGGTCGCTTTAACTGAA.

Concerning this clone itself: Coverage ceases 3 residues before the CDR3 finishes, and the germline J gene fills in the end. The rearrangement joins TRBV28 to TRBJ2-7; the D gene is possibly TRBD1 (6 bases). Germline assignment: CDR1 MDHEN and CDR2 SYDVKM. V dropped 7 bases and J dropped 6 bases, with 13 bases sitting between them. The CDR3 is 12 residues long. The CDR3 DNA, read in part, is TGTGCCAGCAAGTCAGGGGTTGGCGAG. This codes for CASKSGVGE. The complete CDR3 sequence is CASKSGVGEQYF.

Points on this clone: The junction does not match germline at one end; this may be a read error. The read finishes 3 residues shy of the CDR3 end, and the germline J gene is used to complete it. This chain links TRBV20-1 with TRBJ2-1; 9 bases fit TRBD1. In germline, CDR1 is DFQATT, CDR2 SNEGSKA (reference sequence). This CDR3 is 15 amino acids long. The part of the CDR3 DNA that was read is TGCAGTGCTGTCCCCGGGACAGGGTCCTCCAATGAG. It encodes CSAVPGTGSSNE. The entire CDR3 sequence reads CSAVPGTGSSNEQFF.

Comment on this clone: The CDR3 goes on 3 residues after the read ends, and that part is filled in from the germline J gene. This chain links TRBV20-1 with TRBJ2-1; the match to TRBD1 covers 8 bases. V trimming: 2 bases; J trimming: 5 bases; junction bases outside the gene matches: 5. Germline V gives CDR1 DFQATT, CDR2 SNEGSKA (reference sequence). This CDR3 is 14 amino acids long. CDR3 DNA (partial): TGCAGTGCTAGATATGGGACAGGCAACAATGAG. Its translation: CSARYGTGNNE. The entire CDR3 sequence reads CSARYGTGNNEQFF.